The 17 T cell receptor beta chains presented below share a single source sample, sequenced in a study of cytomegalovirus exposure and HLA in healthy donors. PCR was performed using 60 Vbeta and 13 Jbeta primers. Clones were sequenced by immunoSEQ multiplex PCR, and TCRdb holds only the in-frame ones, with some missing. The sample has tens of thousands of clones, approximately 82% seen once. Sequencing was performed on PBMCs. The receptors come from a woman between 35 and 50 years old in good health and CMV-seropositive.

The chain is built from TRBV11-2 and TRBJ2-3; D unresolved. CDR3 length: 15 residues. Trimming cost V 5 bases and J 0 bases, with 12 bases left between them. CDR1 is SGHAT, CDR2 FQNNGV, per germline. The CDR3 DNA follows: TGTGCCAGCAGCCGATCAAGCTCTAGCACAGATACGCAGTATTTT. Translating gives CASSRSSSSTDTQYF.

In this sample, this clone turned up a few times. V gene TRBV5-1 combines with J gene TRBJ2-1; 8 positions match TRBD1. Germline V gene data show CDR1 as SGHRS and CDR2 as YFSETQ. With 1 base clipped from V and 5 bases from J, the junction kept 2 bases outside the gene matches. The CDR3 is 14 residues long. CDR3 loop: CASSLWTGHNEQFF. CDR3 sequence (DNA): TGCGCCAGCAGCTTGTGGACAGGGCACAATGAGCAGTTCTTC. Looking up the rest from reference TRBV5-1 and TRBJ2-1 gives the full variable domain: KAGVTQTPRYLIKTRGQQVTLSCSPISGHRSVSWYQQTPGQGLQFLFEYFSETQRNKGNFPGRFSGRQFSNSRSEMNVSTLELGDSALYLCASSLWTGHNEQFFGPGTRLTVL.

This clone is judged large (0.1 to 1%). The chain recombines TRBV6-4 with TRBJ2-1; 9 bases align to TRBD1. The CDR3 length is 15 residues. V gave up 3 bases and J gave up 3 bases; unmatched junction bases: 3. The germline gives CDR1 MRHNA, CDR2 SNTAGT. The CDR3 is CASSEETGGYNEQFF. The CDR3 DNA follows: TGTGCCAGCAGTGAAGAGACAGGGGGCTACAATGAGCAGTTCTTC.

This rearrangement joins TRBV30 to TRBJ1-2; 9 positions match TRBD1. V was pared by 2 bases and J by 7 bases, with 8 bases of the junction left unmatched. CDR3 length: 14 residues. The V gene's germline CDR1 is GTSNPN and CDR2 SVGIG (reference sequence). DNA for the CDR3: TGTGCCTGGAGTCGGGACAGGGATAGGTTTGGCTACACCTTC. The encoded protein is CAWSRDRDRFGYTF.

The gene calls are TRBV29-1 and TRBJ2-1, with D possibly TRBD1 on 6 matching bases. Trimming took off 3 bases at V and 2 bases at J, with 11 bases between the two ends. This CDR3 contains 14 residues. Germline loops: CDR1 SQVTM, CDR2 ANQGSEA. CDR3 protein: CSVEGAVAYNEQFF. For the CDR3, the DNA is TGCAGCGTTGAGGGGGCGGTCGCCTACAATGAGCAGTTCTTC.

The rearrangement uses TRBV5-6 and TRBJ2-3, with D perhaps TRBD1 (7 bases). V was cut by 4 bases and J by 6 bases, with 18 bases left in between. The length of the CDR3 is 15 residues. Germline values: CDR1 SGHDT, CDR2 YYEEEE. For the CDR3, the DNA is TGTGCCAGCAGCCCGGCAGGGGGGACAGCGGATACGCAGTATTTT. Amino acid sequence: CASSPAGGTADTQYF. Looking up the rest from reference TRBV5-6 and TRBJ2-3 gives the full variable domain: DAGVTQSPTHLIKTRGQQVTLRCSPKSGHDTVSWYQQALGQGPQFIFQYYEEEERQRGNFPDRFSGHQFPNYSSELNVNALLLGDSALYLCASSPAGGTADTQYFGPGTRLTVL.

The CDR3 DNA is TGTGCTAGTGGTTTGGTACTGGGCCTAGCTCGGACGAGCGAGCAGTACTTC. Amino acid sequence: CASGLVLGLARTSEQYF. The rearrangement uses TRBV12-5 and TRBJ2-7; tentatively, D is TRBD2 (5 bases). Deletions cut 0 bases from V and 6 bases from J, with 21 bases between. The CDR3 runs to 17 residues. Germline loops: CDR1 LGHNT, CDR2 FRNRAP. The whole variable domain, remainder taken from reference TRBV12-5 and TRBJ2-7, is DARVTQTPRHKVTEMGQEVTMRCQPILGHNTVFWYRQTMMQGLELLAYFRNRAPLDDSGMPKDRFSAEMPDATLATLKIQPSEPRDSAVYFCASGLVLGLARTSEQYFGPGTRLTVT.

The J gene is TRBJ2-7, the V gene TRBV30; TRBD1 matches 12 bases. This CDR3 comprises 14 residues. Per the germline V gene, CDR1 is GTSNPN and CDR2 is SVGIG (reference sequence). Unmatched junction bases numbered 5, after V lost 2 bases and J lost 6 bases. CDR3 in DNA: TGTGCCTGGAGTCGAGGGACAGGGGGCAGCGAGCAGTACTTC. It codes for CAWSRGTGGSEQYF.

The CDR3 region has the DNA TGTGCCAGTAGCCCAGGGGGAAGGACAGGGGACGACCCTTATGGCTACACCTTC. Encoded protein: CASSPGGRTGDDPYGYTF. The V call is TRBV19, the J call TRBJ1-2, with TRBD1 matching over 9 bases. Trimming removed 6 bases from V and 5 bases from J; junction bases left unmatched: 19. CDR3 length equals 18 residues. Germline values: CDR1 LNHDA, CDR2 SQIVND (reference sequence). The whole variable domain, remainder taken from reference TRBV19 and TRBJ1-2, is DGGITQSPKYLFRKEGQNVTLSCEQNLNHDAMYWYRQDPGQGLRLIYYSQIVNDFQKGDIAEGYSVSREKKESFPLTVTSAQKNPTAFYLCASSPGGRTGDDPYGYTFGSGTRLTVV.

DNA for the CDR3: TGCAGCGTTGCGACACGCCGGGGGGTTGATACGCAGTATTTT. The encoded protein is CSVATRRGVDTQYF. This chain links TRBV29-1 with TRBJ2-3, with TRBD2 matching 7 bases. V was clipped by 4 bases and J by 6 bases; unmatched bases: 10. This CDR3 spans 14 amino acids. Germline V gene data show CDR1 as SQVTM and CDR2 as ANQGSEA.

The chain couples TRBV9 to TRBJ1-6; tentatively, D is TRBD1 (5 bases). CDR1 SGDLS and CDR2 YYNGEE come from the germline V gene. This CDR3 has 15 amino acids. V lost 0 bases to trimming and J lost 7 bases, with 11 bases between them. CDR3 protein: CASSVVGGGNSPLHF. The CDR3 DNA sequence: TGTGCCAGCAGCGTAGTGGGGGGTGGGAATTCACCCCTCCACTTT. Using reference TRBV9 and TRBJ1-6 for the parts outside the CDR3, the full variable domain is DSGVTQTPKHLITATGQRVTLRCSPRSGDLSVYWYQQSLDQGLQFLIQYYNGEERAKGNILERFSAQQFPDLHSELNLSSLELGDSALYFCASSVVGGGNSPLHFGNGTRLTVT.

CDR3 region: CASSFIPTSGEETQYF. CDR3 nucleotides: TGTGCCAGCAGTTTTATTCCGACTAGCGGGGAGGAGACCCAGTACTTC. V and J are TRBV27 and TRBJ2-5; 11 nucleotides agree with TRBD2. With V trimmed by 3 bases and J by 5 bases, 8 bases remained unmatched. Germline V lookup: CDR1 MNHEY, CDR2 SMNVEV (reference sequence). This CDR3 contains 16 residues.

The chain carries TRBV29-1 and TRBJ1-2; 7 bases agree with TRBD1. With V trimmed by 8 bases and J by 3 bases, 3 bases remained unmatched. Germline V gives CDR1 SQVTM, CDR2 ANQGSEA. The CDR3 has 11 amino acids. CDR3 sequence: CSLGTDYGYTF. The CDR3 DNA follows: TGCAGCCTCGGGACAGACTATGGCTACACCTTC.

V gene TRBV9 combines with J gene TRBJ2-5; TRBD2 matches at 12 bases. This CDR3 has 14 residues. CDR1 is SGDLS, CDR2 YYNGEE, per germline. Germline trimming cut 4 bases from V and 5 bases from J; bases unmatched to any gene: 3. CDR3 in amino acids: CASSYGTSGETQYF. The CDR3 nucleotides are TGTGCCAGCAGCTATGGGACTAGCGGGGAGACCCAGTACTTC.

The gene calls are TRBV5-8 and TRBJ2-3; 13 bases agree with TRBD2. The ends lost 4 bases at V and 4 bases at J; junction bases unmatched: 3. The CDR3 is 15 residues long. The germline V gene has CDR1 SGHTS and CDR2 YDEGEE. For the CDR3, the DNA is TGTGCCAGCAGCCGGACTAGCGGGGGCCCAGATACGCAGTATTTT. Translated, it gives CASSRTSGGPDTQYF.

This rearrangement joins TRBV7-6 to TRBJ2-5, with TRBD2 identical over 9 bases. Germline loops: CDR1 SGHVS, CDR2 FNYEAQ. Trimming at V came to 4 bases and at J to 2 bases, leaving 14 bases not matched to a gene. CDR3 length: 18 amino acids. CDR3 residues: CASSSGLLSSGAQETQYF. The CDR3 DNA is TGTGCCAGCAGCTCCGGACTACTGTCTAGCGGGGCACAAGAGACCCAGTACTTC.

This clone appeared a single time. This sequence joins TRBV7-9 and TRBJ1-2, with a possible D match to TRBD1 (5 bases). Germline V gives CDR1 SEHNR, CDR2 FQNEAQ (reference sequence). The CDR3 runs to 13 residues. The ends were cut back, 10 bases at V and 5 bases at J, with 17 bases in the middle. The CDR3 nucleotides read TGTGCCACTTACCCGTCGGACAAATATGGCTACACCTTC. Amino acid sequence: CATYPSDKYGYTF. Full variable domain (remainder filled in from reference TRBV7-9 and TRBJ1-2): DTGVSQNPRHKITKRGQNVTFRCDPISEHNRLYWYRQTLGQGPEFLTYFQNEAQLEKSRLLSDRFSAERPKGSFSTLEIQRTEQGDSAMYLCATYPSDKYGYTFGSGTRLTVV.